The 10 T cell receptor beta chains below were found in one sample sequenced in a study of OX40 agonist ivuxolimab in advanced cancers. Library preparation employed the immunoSEQ multiplex PCR assay. TCRdb stores this immuneACCESS table with in-frame sequences only. Part of the clones is absent; in the studies checked, under half of the shortfall reflects unresolved V genes, and no reason is known for the rest. This sample comprises over 80,000 clones, about 84% of them detected only once. Of the sample, 5.5% is held by the ten largest clones. The material sequenced was CD4+ or CD8+ T cells sorted from blood, taken in a trial of the OX40 agonist ivuxolimab. Receptor source: an adult with an advanced solid tumor such as melanoma, head and neck, liver or kidney cancer.

The rearrangement links TRBV28 to TRBJ1-5; 7 nucleotides line up with TRBD1. The trim removed 5 bases at V and 5 bases at J, leaving 6 bases unmatched. The CDR3 loop spans 14 amino acids. CDR1 is MDHEN and CDR2 is SYDVKM in the germline V gene. CDR3 amino acids: CASSRQGGYQPQHF. In DNA, the CDR3 is TGTGCCAGCAGTCGACAGGGAGGCTATCAGCCCCAGCATTTT.

The rearrangement links TRBV7-2 to TRBJ2-1; TRBD2 matches at 8 bases. Per germline, CDR1 SGHTA and CDR2 FQGNSA. After removal of 4 bases from V and 6 bases from J, the junction contained 5 bases not matched to a gene. This CDR3 region has 14 residues. The chain's CDR3 is CASSSGLARNEQFF. The CDR3 region has the DNA TGTGCCAGCAGCTCCGGACTAGCTCGCAATGAGCAGTTCTTC.

On this clone itself: Compared with germline, one end of the junction differs, possibly owing to a read error. The V call is TRBV10-3, the J call TRBJ2-3, with D tentatively TRBD2 (6 bases). CDR1 is ENHRY and CDR2 is SYGVKD in the germline V gene. The CDR3 contains 16 residues. The CDR3 nucleotides read TGTGCCATCAGCGAGTCTGGTAGCGGCGGCACAGATACGCAGTATTTT. Its protein is CAISESGSGGTDTQYF.

The chain recombines TRBV7-9 with TRBJ1-2; TRBD1 aligns across 9 bases. The trim removed 1 base at V and 5 bases at J, leaving 8 bases unmatched. This CDR3 is 16 amino acids long. Germline assignment: CDR1 SEHNR and CDR2 FQNEAQ (reference sequence). The CDR3: CASSLGQQGAKYGYTF. In DNA form, the CDR3 reads TGTGCCAGCAGCTTAGGCCAACAGGGGGCGAAATATGGCTACACCTTC.

The chain combines TRBV27 with TRBJ1-5; tentatively, D is TRBD1 (5 bases). The CDR3 is 15 residues long. V was trimmed by 6 bases and J by 0 bases, leaving 12 bases between them. From germline, CDR1 is MNHEY and CDR2 SMNVEV (reference sequence). In DNA, the CDR3 is TGTGCCAGCAGCCCCGACAGACTTAGCAATCAGCCCCAGCATTTT. It codes for CASSPDRLSNQPQHF.

The chain has TRBV5-5 and TRBJ1-4, with no clear D. Germline CDR1 SGHKS, CDR2 YYEKEE (reference sequence). The CDR3 has 14 residues. Trimming left V 4 bases short and J 7 bases short, with 14 bases between. The CDR3 here is CASSGSPYPEKLFF. The CDR3 DNA follows: TGTGCCAGCAGCGGGAGCCCCTACCCTGAAAAACTGTTTTTT.

This chain links TRBV6-5 with TRBJ2-7, with D possibly TRBD2 on 7 matching bases. This CDR3 has 16 amino acids. Germline loops: CDR1 MNHEY, CDR2 SVGAGI. The V gene lost 0 bases and the J gene lost 1 base, with 13 bases spanning the gap. CDR3 bases: TGTGCCAGCAGTTACTCGGGGGGGCGAACTTCCTACGAGCAGTACTTC. Protein product: CASSYSGGRTSYEQYF.

The V gene is TRBV11-2, the J gene TRBJ2-7; TRBD2 is a possible D gene (6 bases). Trimming removed 0 bases from V and 1 base from J, with 13 bases in between. The CDR3 is made up of 16 amino acids. Germline V gives CDR1 SGHAT, CDR2 FQNNGV. CDR3 bases: TGTGCCAGCAGCTTAGACGGTCTAGCGTTGTCCTACGAGCAGTACTTC. This gives the protein CASSLDGLALSYEQYF.

The V call is TRBV10-3, the J call TRBJ2-1; TRBD1 aligns across 9 bases. This CDR3 comprises 15 residues. With V trimmed by 4 bases and J by 5 bases, 6 bases remained unmatched. The germline CDR1 and CDR2 sequences are ENHRY and SYGVKD. As DNA, the CDR3 is TGTGCCATCAGTGCAGGGACAGGGCCAAACAATGAGCAGTTCTTC. It encodes CAISAGTGPNNEQFF.

This clone came up once. V usage is TRBV5-1 and J usage is TRBJ2-3; 9 bases are a match to TRBD2. Germline lookup yields CDR1 SGHRS and CDR2 YFSETQ. V was clipped by 5 bases and J by 5 bases; unmatched bases: 15. The CDR3 contains 17 residues. CDR3 bases: TGCGCCAGCAGTCAAAGGGTAGCGGGGGCTTCGGGAGATACGCAGTATTTT. Residues: CASSQRVAGASGDTQYF.